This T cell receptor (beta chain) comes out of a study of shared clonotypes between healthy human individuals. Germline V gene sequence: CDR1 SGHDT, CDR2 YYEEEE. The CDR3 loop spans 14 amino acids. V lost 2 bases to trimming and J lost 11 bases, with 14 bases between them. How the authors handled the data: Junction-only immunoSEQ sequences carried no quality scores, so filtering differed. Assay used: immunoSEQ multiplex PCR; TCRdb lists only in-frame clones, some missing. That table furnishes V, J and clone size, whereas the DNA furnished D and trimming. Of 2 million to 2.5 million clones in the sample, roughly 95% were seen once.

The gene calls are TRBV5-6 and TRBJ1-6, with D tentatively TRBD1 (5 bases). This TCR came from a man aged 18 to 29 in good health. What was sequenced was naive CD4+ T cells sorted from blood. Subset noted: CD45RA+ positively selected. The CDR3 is CASSFRAAPTPLHF. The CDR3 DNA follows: TGTGCCAGCAGCTTCAGGGCCGCTCCCACACCCCTCCACTTT.